Following are 4 T cell receptor beta chains from one sample sequenced in a study of blood T cells in healthy people across ages. Together with a sample-barcoded 5' primer, a J-beta primer mix was included in a second PCR lasting about 6 to 12 cycles. A single record per CDR3 protein comes from TCRdb applying MiXCR to the 5' RACE reads. Of under 2 million distinct CDR3 sequences in the sample, roughly 32% are singletons; the top ten hold approximately 10%. Sequencing was done on a sample of blood. The receptor set was obtained from a woman in her twenties or thirties in good health.

V gene TRBV10-3 combines with J gene TRBJ2-5, with D maybe TRBD2 (5 bases). Germline CDR1 and CDR2: ENHRY and SYGVKD. This CDR3 has 14 residues. With 0 bases removed from V and 3 bases from J, the gap between germline ends came to 8 bases. For the CDR3, the DNA is TGTGCCATCAGTGAGTCGACGAGGGAAGAGACCCAGTACTTC. It is translated as CAISESTREETQYF.

The chain employs TRBV20-1 and TRBJ2-7; either TRBD1 or TRBD2 may supply D (5 bases each). The CDR3 contains 18 residues. Germline CDR1 and CDR2: DFQATT and SNEGSKA (reference sequence). Trimming pared 0 bases from V and 3 bases from J, leaving 24 bases between. CDR3 in DNA: TGCAGTGCTAGAGACCCCTCCCCCGGGACCCATATGAACTACGAGCAGTACTTC. Translating gives CSARDPSPGTHMNYEQYF.

This clonotype showed up many times. This chain joins TRBV28 and TRBJ2-1; 13 nucleotides match TRBD2. The CDR3 loop spans 17 amino acids. Germline V gives CDR1 MDHEN, CDR2 SYDVKM. With 6 bases clipped from V and 8 bases from J, the junction kept 13 bases outside the gene matches. Here the CDR3 DNA reads TGTGCCAGCAGACTAAGAATAACTAGCGGGAGGGCGGATGAGCAGTTCTTC. This sequence encodes CASRLRITSGRADEQFF.

The chain employs TRBV4-1 and TRBJ2-5; 10 positions match TRBD2. V was clipped by 2 bases and J by 2 bases; unmatched bases: 14. CDR3 length: 19 residues. Germline V gene lookup returns CDR1 MGHRA and CDR2 YSYEKL. The CDR3, as DNA: TGCGCCAGCAGCCAACCCATCCGCGGGACTAGCGCTAATCAAGAGACCCAGTACTTC. It specifies CASSQPIRGTSANQETQYF.